Given below is one TCR beta chain in context. The sample is drawn from a study of patients and donors after allogeneic stem cell transplantation. TCRdb analysed the RT-PCR reads with MiXCR anew, one entry per CDR3 protein. The data contain some 230,000 distinct CDR3 sequences, 11% to 15% of them seen just once; the ten biggest clones take up around a tenth. V lost 0 bases and J lost 5; bases outside the gene matches: 11. The germline V gene encodes CDR1 SGHRS and CDR2 YFSETQ. This CDR3 has 17 amino acids. J is TRBJ2-7 and V is TRBV5-1; 10 bases align to TRBD1. This clonotype originated in a human donor who was either an allogeneic HSCT recipient or a stem cell or donor lymphocyte infusion donor (not recorded which). It is not recorded whose cells these are; they may come from a transplant donor. The sample consisted of blood, either unsorted or a sorted T cell fraction (not recorded which). The DNA of the CDR3 is TGCGCCAGCAGCTTGGAGGCACGGGGGACAGGGGAGGACGAGCAGTACTTC. Its translation is CASSLEARGTGEDEQYF.